This passage covers 18 T cell receptor beta chains from one sample sequenced in a study of identical twins (dated by TCRdb to the mid-2010s). Library prep was done by 5' RACE. Sequencer: Illumina HiSeq 2000. TCRdb reworked the public reads: Q25 trimming with fastp, MiXCR clone assembly, productive beta chains retained. Each entry merges the rows of one CDR3 protein and shows their most common DNA and genes. Here the sample has about 240,000 distinct CDR3 sequences; approximately 8% occur a single time. Roughly 5% of the sample comes from the top ten. These data were likewise used in another study, on yellow fever vaccine responses in identical twins.

Sequenced material: CD8+ T cells sorted from blood. The receptors originated from a woman under 30 in good health.

The chain has TRBV12-3 or TRBV12-4 and TRBJ2-1; perhaps D is TRBD1 or TRBD2 (5 bases each). V shed 4 bases and J shed 3 bases, with 16 bases lying between them. The CDR3 runs 16 residues. DNA for the CDR3: TGTGCCAGCAGTTCCCCCCCTGGTGGGGGCTACAATGAGCAGTTCTTC. Encoded protein: CASSSPPGGGYNEQFF.

The chain has TRBV7-6 and TRBJ2-7, with D possibly being TRBD2 (6 bases). The germline V gene encodes CDR1 SGHVS and CDR2 FNYEAQ. Trimming removed 0 bases from V and 3 bases from J, with 12 bases in between. The CDR3 contains 15 residues. This CDR3 reads CASSLAEGTFYEQYV. DNA for the CDR3: TGTGCCAGCAGCTTAGCGGAGGGTACTTTCTACGAGCAGTACGTC.

V usage is TRBV7-2 and J usage is TRBJ2-7; 7 bases align to TRBD1. With V trimmed by 0 bases and J by 2 bases, 4 bases remained unmatched. This CDR3 comprises 15 residues. CDR1 and CDR2 (germline): SGHTA, FQGNSA. The CDR3 DNA reads as TGTGCCAGCAGCTTAGCCCTCGGACAGGCCTACGAGCAGTACTTC. This encodes CASSLALGQAYEQYF.

This clonotype has ten or more counts. The chain joins TRBV7-9 to TRBJ1-1; no clear D gene. The CDR3 spans 14 residues. V lost 2 bases, J lost 5 bases, and 12 bases lay in between. Per germline, CDR1 SEHNR and CDR2 FQNEAQ (reference sequence). The CDR3 spells CASSLILLGTEAFF. CDR3 bases: TGTGCCAGCAGCTTAATTCTTCTGGGGACTGAAGCTTTCTTT.

This clonotype was recorded many times. The rearrangement uses TRBV7-8 and TRBJ2-3; 7 nucleotides agree with TRBD2. The germline gives CDR1 SGHVS, CDR2 FQNEAQ. Trimming at V came to 1 base and at J to 5 bases, leaving 9 bases not matched to a gene. This CDR3 spans 16 amino acids. The CDR3: CASSLDPAGTQDTQYF. CDR3 DNA sequence: TGTGCCAGCAGCTTAGATCCAGCGGGGACGCAAGATACGCAGTATTTT.

A remark on this clonotype: This may come from a read error, since a much larger clone is one base off. The chain employs TRBV20-1 and TRBJ2-2, with 8 bases that match TRBD2. The CDR3 is made up of 17 amino acids. CDR1 is DFQATT, CDR2 SNEGSKA, per germline (reference sequence). As DNA, the CDR3 is TGCTGTGCTCGCAGTCCGAGCGGGGGCCGGAACACCGGGGAGCTGTTTTTT. It translates to CCARSPSGGRNTGELFF.

V usage is TRBV15 and J usage is TRBJ2-7; the D is unclear. Germline CDR1 reads LNHNV; CDR2 reads YYDKDF (reference sequence). The CDR3 extends over 13 amino acids. V gave up 2 bases and J gave up 7 bases, with 12 bases separating them. Here the CDR3 reads CATSRSKFLEQYF. The CDR3 DNA reads as TGTGCCACCAGCAGATCGAAGTTTTTGGAGCAGTACTTC.

In its sample, this clonotype was seen many times. The V and J genes are TRBV27 and TRBJ2-7; D remains ambiguous. Germline V gene data show CDR1 as MNHEY and CDR2 as SMNVEV (reference sequence). V was cut by 5 bases and J by 6 bases, with 17 bases left in between. The CDR3 length is 14 residues. CDR3 in DNA: TGTGCCAGCAGTCCGTATCGCTCGTTTTTCGAGCAGTACTTC. It encodes CASSPYRSFFEQYF.

The CDR3 is CASSPLLSSYNEQFF. The DNA for the CDR3 is TGTGCCAGCAGCCCCCTCTTGAGCTCCTACAATGAGCAGTTCTTC. The V call is TRBV11-3, the J call TRBJ2-1, with D uncertain. This CDR3 region has 15 residues. Germline lookup yields CDR1 SGHNT and CDR2 YENEEA. Trimming removed 5 bases from V and 0 bases from J, with 11 bases in between.

This clonotype has a handful of counts. V is TRBV19 and J is TRBJ2-3; D may be TRBD2 (5 bases). The CDR3 is made up of 15 amino acids. The germline V and J ends were trimmed by 7 bases and 2 bases, with 16 bases remaining between them. Germline loops: CDR1 LNHDA, CDR2 SQIVND (reference sequence). CDR3 protein: CASTPRPGYTDTQYF. The CDR3 bases are TGTGCCAGTACCCCTCGTCCGGGGTACACAGATACGCAGTATTTT.

The chain recombines TRBV2 with TRBJ2-7; D is uncertain. Germline lookup yields CDR1 SNHLY and CDR2 FYNNEI. The length of the CDR3 is 12 residues. V gave up 7 bases and J gave up 7 bases, with 14 bases separating them. This CDR3 is CASTGARREQYF. Here the CDR3 DNA reads TGTGCCAGCACAGGCGCCCGTCGGGAGCAGTACTTC.

This clonotype was seen at least ten times. The chain combines TRBV7-2 with TRBJ2-5, with D tentatively TRBD2 (6 bases). CDR1 is SGHTA and CDR2 is FQGNSA in the germline V gene. This CDR3 has 16 amino acids. V lost 1 base to trimming and J lost 5 bases, with 17 bases between them. The CDR3, as DNA: TGTGCCAGCAGCTTAGATTTGGGGGGAGGAATGGAGACCCAGTACTTC. This codes for CASSLDLGGGMETQYF.

The chain links TRBV28 to TRBJ2-7; tentative D call: TRBD1 (5 bases). The V end lost 2 bases, the J end lost 3 bases, and 11 bases lay between the germline ends. The germline V gene encodes CDR1 MDHEN and CDR2 SYDVKM. CDR3 size: 14 residues. The CDR3 region is CASSLQGTSYEQYF. CDR3 coding DNA: TGTGCCAGCAGTTTACAGGGAACCAGCTACGAGCAGTACTTC. Complete variable domain (other parts from reference TRBV28 and TRBJ2-7): DVKVTQSSRYLVKRTGEKVFLECVQDMDHENMFWYRQDPGLGLRLIYFSYDVKMKEKGDIPEGYSVSREKKERFSLILESASTNQTSMYLCASSLQGTSYEQYFGPGTRLTVT.

This clonotype was counted ten times or more. The V gene is TRBV20-1, the J gene TRBJ2-7, with D perhaps matching TRBD2 (6 bases). The CDR3 is made up of 16 amino acids. Trimming cost V 3 bases and J 0 bases, with 18 bases left between them. Per the germline V gene, CDR1 is DFQATT and CDR2 is SNEGSKA (reference sequence). In nucleotides, the CDR3 is TGCAGTGCTAGTCGGGCGGCGGGATTACTCTCCTACGAGCAGTACTTC. Translation: CSASRAAGLLSYEQYF.

This clonotype appeared many times. The CDR3 region is CASSQVGGSNYGYTF. The DNA of the CDR3 is TGCGCCAGCAGCCAAGTTGGGGGTTCTAACTATGGCTACACCTTC. This chain uses TRBV4-1 with TRBJ1-2, with TRBD1 as a possible D gene (5 bases). CDR1 is MGHRA, CDR2 YSYEKL, per germline. The ends were cut back, 1 base at V and 0 bases at J, with 9 bases in the middle. The CDR3 length is 15 residues.

This clonotype was found many times. V gene TRBV27 combines with J gene TRBJ2-5; D gene unclear. Per the germline V gene, CDR1 is MNHEY and CDR2 is SMNVEV (reference sequence). The CDR3 spans 13 residues. Deletions cut 8 bases from V and 0 bases from J, with 10 bases between. The CDR3 loop is CASSAQYQETQYF. CDR3 nucleotide sequence: TGTGCCAGCTCCGCCCAGTACCAAGAGACCCAGTACTTC.

This clonotype was seen repeatedly, ten times or more. The chain combines TRBV5-4 with TRBJ2-1; TRBD2 aligns across 10 bases. The ends lost 1 base at V and 9 bases at J; junction bases unmatched: 25. The germline gives CDR1 SGHNT, CDR2 YYREEE (reference sequence). The CDR3 contains 21 residues. Written as DNA, the CDR3 is TGTGCCAGCAGCTTGTATTATTCGGCTAGCGGGAGTCGGGAACACACTGGTGAGCAGTTCTTC. Its translation: CASSLYYSASGSREHTGEQFF.

This clonotype was counted a few times. The chain recombines TRBV11-2 with TRBJ2-6, with D uncertain. Germline CDR1 is SGHAT and CDR2 is FQNNGV. V gave up 2 bases and J gave up 3 bases, with 8 bases separating them. This CDR3 is 15 amino acids long. The CDR3 bases are TGTGCCAGCAGCTTACTGGTGGGTGGGGCCAACGTCCTGACTTTC. Amino acids: CASSLLVGGANVLTF.